These T cell receptor beta chains were read from a single sample in a study of cytomegalovirus exposure and HLA in healthy donors. This table comes from immunoSEQ multiplex PCR, and its TCRdb copy is limited to in-frame clones, with some not included. The data hold about 200,000 clones, with about 79% observed a single time. Sample: PBMCs. The receptors here all came from a boy between 2 and 15 years old in good health and CMV-seronegative. Each CDR3 is given with its conserved first and last residue. Fields, in order: V gene, J gene, clone size, D gene, CDR3 DNA, CDR3 protein. D genes are given only for firm matches. Rows give clone size only sometimes, using once, few, many, or a class for an expanded clone.

V gene: TRBV11-3
J gene: TRBJ1-5
clone size: -
D gene: -
CDR3 DNA: TGTGCCAGCAGCTTAGATTTATTTTGTTATCCAGAATATAGCAATCAGCCCCAGCATTTT
CDR3 protein: CASSLDLFCYPEYSNQPQHF

V gene: TRBV15
J gene: TRBJ2-3
clone size: -
D gene: -
CDR3 DNA: TGTGCCACCATAGCCGGGGATACGCAGTATTTT
CDR3 protein: CATIAGDTQYF

V gene: TRBV6-6
J gene: TRBJ1-6
clone size: -
D gene: -
CDR3 DNA: TGTGCCAGCACCCGTAGCTCCTATAATTCACCCCTCCACTTT
CDR3 protein: CASTRSSYNSPLHF

V gene: TRBV7-4
J gene: TRBJ1-2
clone size: -
D gene: -
CDR3 DNA: TGTGCCAGCAGGCCGCAGGGAAGTGACTATGGCTACACCTTC
CDR3 protein: CASRPQGSDYGYTF

V gene: TRBV7-2
J gene: TRBJ1-2
clone size: -
D gene: TRBD1
CDR3 DNA: TGTGCCAGCAGCTTAGGTGTTTCACAGGGGGGCGGCTACACCTTC
CDR3 protein: CASSLGVSQGGGYTF

V gene: TRBV19
J gene: TRBJ2-7
clone size: -
D gene: TRBD1
CDR3 DNA: TGTGCCAGTAGTATAGGGGGACCCGGGACAGGGGGCGACGAGCAGTACTTC
CDR3 protein: CASSIGGPGTGGDEQYF

V gene: TRBV13
J gene: TRBJ2-1
clone size: once
D gene: TRBD2
CDR3 DNA: TGTGCCAGCCGTCTCTTAGCGGGGCTTAATGAGCAGTTCTTC
CDR3 protein: CASRLLAGLNEQFF

V gene: TRBV5-1
J gene: TRBJ1-4
clone size: few
D gene: TRBD1
CDR3 DNA: TGCGCCAGCAGTTCTCAACCGGGACAGGGCGAAAAACTGTTTTTT
CDR3 protein: CASSSQPGQGEKLFF

V gene: TRBV19
J gene: TRBJ1-2
clone size: few
D gene: -
CDR3 DNA: TGTGCCAGTGGGCGCGCGGGCTACACCTTC
CDR3 protein: CASGRAGYTF

V gene: TRBV13
J gene: TRBJ2-2
clone size: -
D gene: -
CDR3 DNA: TGTGCCAGCAGCTTAGGCGACTCGCAAACCGGGGAGCTGTTTTTT
CDR3 protein: CASSLGDSQTGELFF

V gene: TRBV7-8
J gene: TRBJ2-5
clone size: -
D gene: -
CDR3 DNA: TGTGCCAGCAGCTTACGGGGGGAGACCCAGTACTTC
CDR3 protein: CASSLRGETQYF

V gene: TRBV6-1
J gene: TRBJ1-1
clone size: few
D gene: -
CDR3 DNA: TGTGCCTTAAAGCACACTGAAGCTTTCTTT
CDR3 protein: CALKHTEAFF

V gene: TRBV6-1
J gene: TRBJ1-1
clone size: -
D gene: -
CDR3 DNA: TGTGCCAGCAGCCAGAGGGTGGCGAACACTGAAGCTTTCTTT
CDR3 protein: CASSQRVANTEAFF

V gene: TRBV7-2
J gene: TRBJ2-2
clone size: -
D gene: -
CDR3 DNA: TGTGCCAGCAGCTTAGCCACGCTAATTTCGGCCGGGGAGCTGTTTTTT
CDR3 protein: CASSLATLISAGELFF

V gene: TRBV5-1
J gene: TRBJ1-2
clone size: -
D gene: -
CDR3 DNA: TGCGCCAGCAGCTTGGAAAGGGGTGGTGGCTACACCTTC
CDR3 protein: CASSLERGGGYTF

V gene: TRBV11-2
J gene: TRBJ2-2
clone size: -
D gene: -
CDR3 DNA: TGTGCCAGCAGCTTAGCCACTAACACCGGGGAGCTGTTTTTT
CDR3 protein: CASSLATNTGELFF

V gene: TRBV19
J gene: TRBJ1-2
clone size: -
D gene: -
CDR3 DNA: TGTGCCAGTAGTCCTACAGGGTACAACTATGGCTACACCTTC
CDR3 protein: CASSPTGYNYGYTF

V gene: TRBV4-1
J gene: TRBJ2-7
clone size: -
D gene: -
CDR3 DNA: TGCGCCAGCAGCCGAATGGCGGGGAGGAACGACGAGCAGTACTTC
CDR3 protein: CASSRMAGRNDEQYF